This T cell receptor beta chain comes out of a study of CD8 T cells in ankylosing spondylitis. General study results and limits: A TCR beta motif of 8 or 9 highly homologous variants appeared characteristic of ankylosing spondylitis blood.

Via MiXCR, TCRdb re-called the 5' RACE reads, giving one row per CDR3 protein. The sample contains a few hundred thousand distinct CDR3 sequences, about 22% of which appear only once. Worth noting for this clonotype: What it recognizes is unknown.

The V end lost 4 bases, the J end lost 3 bases, and 9 bases lay between the germline ends. CDR3 length: 13 residues. Germline V lookup: CDR1 SQVTM, CDR2 ANQGSEA. The sequenced sample was blood, either unsorted or a sorted T cell fraction (not recorded which). The clonotype originates from a male donor with ankylosing spondylitis. V and J are TRBV29-1 and TRBJ1-4, with D possibly matching TRBD1 (6 bases). In nucleotides, the CDR3 is TGCAGCGTTGCGGGGGGCCCTAATGAAAAACTGTTTTTT. Translated, it gives CSVAGGPNEKLFF.